The source of this T cell receptor (beta chain) is a study of CD8 T cells in ankylosing spondylitis. Study-wide results and caveats: According to the report, clones linked to the disease were significantly enriched in matched synovial fluid samples taken from ankylosing spondylitis patients. Disease-linked clones proved CD8+ and comparatively uncommon in peripheral blood.

This clonotype was counted ten times or more. Its antigen is unknown. Making use of molecular barcodes, quantitative 5'-RACE generated TCR beta libraries. TCRdb redid the calling of the 5' RACE reads with MiXCR, one entry per CDR3 protein. Among about 140,000 distinct CDR3 sequences listed, 6% to 8.5% were seen once. The V gene lost 2 bases and the J gene lost 6 bases, with 8 bases spanning the gap. The CDR3 runs to 14 residues. In germline, CDR1 is SGHTA, CDR2 FQGNSA. Material: blood, either unsorted or a sorted T cell fraction (not recorded which). The V and J genes are TRBV7-2 and TRBJ1-6; no clear D. This sequence was found in a female donor with ankylosing spondylitis or in good health (not recorded which). Written as DNA, the CDR3 is TGTGCCAGCAGCTTAAAAAGGGTTAATTCACCCCTCCACTTT. Its protein is CASSLKRVNSPLHF. The full variable domain, its missing parts supplied by reference TRBV7-2 and TRBJ1-6, is GAGVSQSPSNKVTEKGKDVELRCDPISGHTALYWYRQSLGQGLEFLIYFQGNSAPDKSGLPSDRFSAERTGGSVSTLTIQRTQQEDSAVYLCASSLKRVNSPLHFGNGTRLTVT.